One and the same sample provided the 20 T cell receptor beta chains below, sequenced in a study of cytomegalovirus exposure and HLA in healthy donors. 13 Jbeta primers and 60 Vbeta primers were used for the PCR. Assay: immunoSEQ multiplex PCR; the TCRdb copy retains only in-frame clones and omits some. The table lists under 150,000 clones, around 84% of them singletons. Material for sequencing was PBMCs. These receptors all come from a man aged 50-60 years in good health and CMV-seronegative.

This chain uses TRBV4-1 with TRBJ1-5; 9 bases agree with TRBD1. V shed 1 base and J 2 bases; nucleotides not matched to a gene: 9. CDR3 length: 18 amino acids. The germline V gene has CDR1 MGHRA and CDR2 YSYEKL. The chain's CDR3 is CASSQGGDRVYGNQPQHF. CDR3 nucleotide sequence: TGCGCCAGCAGCCAAGGGGGGGACAGGGTTTACGGCAATCAGCCCCAGCATTTT.

This chain joins TRBV2 and TRBJ2-1; a possible D gene is TRBD2 (6 bases). Germline V gene sequence: CDR1 SNHLY, CDR2 FYNNEI. The V end lost 3 bases, the J end lost 8 bases, and 17 bases lay between the germline ends. The CDR3 extends over 15 amino acids. The CDR3 DNA sequence: TGTGCCAGCAGTGACATAGGACGGCCGGGGGATGAGCAGTTCTTC. It yields the protein CASSDIGRPGDEQFF. The variable domain in full, completed from reference TRBV2 and TRBJ2-1, reads EPEVTQTPSHQVTQMGQEVILRCVPISNHLYFYWYRQILGQKVEFLVSFYNNEISEKSEIFDDQFSVERPDGSNFTLKIRSTKLEDSAMYFCASSDIGRPGDEQFFGPGTRLTVL.

The CDR3 loop is CASSPVASNQPQHF. The CDR3, as DNA: TGTGCCAGCTCACCAGTGGCTAGCAATCAGCCCCAGCATTTT. The J gene is TRBJ1-5, the V gene TRBV18; D not resolved. The germline V gene encodes CDR1 KGHSH and CDR2 LQKENI. The CDR3 contains 14 residues. V lost 2 bases to trimming and J lost 0 bases, with 5 bases between them.

V and J are TRBV7-9 and TRBJ2-5; the D gene is possibly TRBD2 (5 bases). V was shortened by 5 bases and J by 5 bases, with 18 bases between the two germline ends. The CDR3 contains 15 residues. Germline values: CDR1 SEHNR, CDR2 FQNEAQ (reference sequence). The CDR3 nucleotides read TGTGCCAGCAGCCTAAACGGAGCGGCGGACGAGACCCAGTACTTC. Amino acids: CASSLNGAADETQYF. The variable domain in full, with the rest retrieved from reference TRBV7-9 and TRBJ2-5, is DTGVSQNPRHKITKRGQNVTFRCDPISEHNRLYWYRQTLGQGPEFLTYFQNEAQLEKSRLLSDRFSAERPKGSFSTLEIQRTEQGDSAMYLCASSLNGAADETQYFGPGTRLLVL.

The V gene is TRBV5-1, the J gene TRBJ2-5; possibly TRBD1 for D (6 bases). V was trimmed by 4 bases and J by 5 bases, leaving 15 bases between them. This CDR3 comprises 14 residues. From germline, CDR1 is SGHRS and CDR2 YFSETQ. The CDR3: CASSAGAGRETQYF. The CDR3 DNA sequence: TGCGCCAGCAGCGCAGGGGCCGGGCGGGAGACCCAGTACTTC.

This chain uses TRBV5-1 with TRBJ1-3, with a tentative D call TRBD1 (6 bases). This CDR3 has 17 amino acids. The V and J ends lost 4 bases and 0 bases respectively, with 17 bases between them. CDR1 and CDR2 from the germline V gene are SGHRS and YFSETQ. The DNA of the CDR3 is TGCGCCAGCAGCGGACAGTCCCGGACAAGCTCTGGAAACACCATATATTTT. Its translation is CASSGQSRTSSGNTIYF.

The CDR3 here is CASSPNPAGAGALNTGELFF. The CDR3 DNA reads as TGTGCCAGCAGCCCCAACCCCGCGGGAGCGGGGGCCTTGAACACCGGGGAGCTGTTTTTT. The gene calls are TRBV7-3 and TRBJ2-2, with TRBD2 identical over 8 bases. Trimming cost V 5 bases and J 1 base; bases outside gene matches: 18. The CDR3 spans 20 residues. The V gene's germline CDR1 is SGHTA and CDR2 FQGTGA.

This chain links TRBV28 with TRBJ2-1; D might be TRBD2 (6 bases). This CDR3 has 15 residues. The V end lost 6 bases, the J end lost 4 bases, and 16 bases lay between the germline ends. Germline V CDR1 and CDR2: MDHEN, SYDVKM. The CDR3 sequence: CASSHAGNVYNEQFF. Written as DNA, the CDR3 is TGTGCCAGCAGCCACGCGGGGAACGTGTACAATGAGCAGTTCTTC.

The rearrangement uses TRBV7-9 and TRBJ2-1, with D tentatively TRBD2 (5 bases). Looked up from germline, CDR1 is SEHNR and CDR2 is FQNEAQ (reference sequence). The CDR3 loop spans 12 amino acids. V was trimmed by 5 bases and J by 9 bases, leaving 11 bases between them. CDR3 coding DNA: TGTGCCAGCAGCCTAATAGGGAGTGAGCAGTTCTTC. It codes for CASSLIGSEQFF.

The V gene is TRBV6-4, the J gene TRBJ1-2; 10 bases line up with TRBD1. V was pared by 2 bases and J by 5 bases, with 5 bases of the junction left unmatched. The germline V gene has CDR1 MRHNA and CDR2 SNTAGT. CDR3 length equals 15 residues. CDR3 residues: CASSDNWTGGYGYTF. CDR3 nucleotides: TGTGCCAGCAGTGACAATTGGACAGGGGGATATGGCTACACCTTC.

The V and J genes are TRBV10-1 and TRBJ1-1; unclear D gene. The V gene's germline CDR1 is WNHNN and CDR2 SYGVQD (reference sequence). This CDR3 contains 13 residues. V lost 4 bases and J 1 base, leaving 7 bases between the germline ends. CDR3: CASSAQTNTEAFF. The CDR3 nucleotides read TGCGCCAGCAGTGCACAGACGAACACTGAAGCTTTCTTT.

Note on this clone: The junction shows a germline mismatch at one end, possibly a read error. The chain combines TRBV7-2 with TRBJ2-1, with D possibly matching TRBD2 (5 bases). Germline assignment: CDR1 SGHTA and CDR2 FQGNSA. CDR3 length equals 13 residues. This CDR3 reads CASSSLAGELGLF. As DNA, the CDR3 is TGTGCCAGCAGCTCCCTAGCCGGCGAGTTGGGCCTCTTC.

The V call is TRBV9, the J call TRBJ2-5; 7 bases are shared with TRBD2. V was pared by 4 bases and J by 10 bases, with 10 bases of the junction left unmatched. The CDR3 length is 13 residues. In germline, CDR1 is SGDLS, CDR2 YYNGEE. CDR3 loop: CASSRREPGDQYF. The CDR3 coding sequence is TGTGCCAGCAGCAGGCGGGAGCCGGGGGACCAGTACTTC.

This clone was seen a few times. The chain uses TRBV6-5 and TRBJ2-3; TRBD1 aligns across 8 bases. The CDR3 extends over 15 amino acids. Looked up from germline, CDR1 is MNHEY and CDR2 is SVGAGI. V lost 6 bases to trimming and J lost 2 bases; unmatched junction nucleotides: 7. The CDR3 bases are TGTGCCAGCAGCCTCGGACAGGGAGCCACAGATACGCAGTATTTT. Its translation: CASSLGQGATDTQYF.

This clone was seen a handful of times. The V call is TRBV5-4, the J call TRBJ2-7; 7 positions agree with TRBD1. The CDR3 covers 15 residues. Germline lookup yields CDR1 SGHNT and CDR2 YYREEE (reference sequence). Trimming removed 2 bases from V and 5 bases from J; junction bases left unmatched: 10. The CDR3 DNA sequence: TGTGCCAGCAGCTTCCCAGGGGGAATACGAAACGAGCAGTACTTC. It yields the protein CASSFPGGIRNEQYF.

This clone was picked up one time. The rearrangement links TRBV19 to TRBJ2-1, with TRBD1 identical over 7 bases. Germline V gene sequence: CDR1 LNHDA, CDR2 SQIVND (reference sequence). Unmatched junction bases numbered 7, after V lost 5 bases and J lost 6 bases. CDR3 length: 14 residues. The CDR3 here is CASSLGGLSNEQFF. CDR3 sequence (DNA): TGTGCCAGTAGTTTAGGGGGCCTAAGCAATGAGCAGTTCTTC.

The rearrangement links TRBV5-4 to TRBJ2-7, with D possibly matching TRBD2 (5 bases). V was pared by 7 bases and J by 5 bases, with 22 bases between. From germline, CDR1 is SGHNT and CDR2 YYREEE (reference sequence). This CDR3 has 15 amino acids. CDR3 region: CASGRAGRPNHEQYF. CDR3 sequence (DNA): TGTGCCAGCGGGAGAGCTGGACGCCCAAACCACGAGCAGTACTTC.

The genes are TRBV4-1 and TRBJ1-5; a weak D match, TRBD1 (5 bases). With 0 bases removed from V and 6 bases from J, the gap between germline ends came to 9 bases. Germline CDR1 and CDR2: MGHRA and YSYEKL. The CDR3 extends over 14 amino acids. As DNA, the CDR3 is TGCGCCAGCAGCCAAGAAAGCGGGGGTCAGCCCCAGCATTTT. Protein: CASSQESGGQPQHF.

The gene calls are TRBV6-5 and TRBJ1-1; no clear D gene. V dropped 2 bases and J dropped 8 bases, with 12 bases sitting between them. The CDR3 is 13 residues long. Looked up from germline, CDR1 is MNHEY and CDR2 is SVGAGI. The CDR3 here is CASSYRHREEAFF. CDR3 bases: TGTGCCAGCAGTTACCGACACCGGGAGGAAGCTTTCTTT.

This chain joins TRBV5-6 and TRBJ1-2; perhaps TRBD1 as D (5 bases). Looked up from germline, CDR1 is SGHDT and CDR2 is YYEEEE. V dropped 3 bases and J dropped 6 bases, with 9 bases sitting between them. CDR3 size: 12 residues. The CDR3 bases are TGTGCCAGCAGCTCGGACACCGATGGCTACACCTTC. It translates to CASSSDTDGYTF.